The 21 T cell receptor beta chains in this list originate from one sample, sequenced in a study of long-term antiretroviral therapy in people with HIV (dated by TCRdb to 2022 to 2024). Sequencing of the TRB variable region was done with the immunoSEQ hsTCRB v3.0 assay at survey level resolution. TCRdb carries this immuneACCESS record with in-frame sequences only. Its versions omit some clonotypes, under half of them owing to an unresolved V gene in the studies checked, with the rest unexplained. The sample profile shows roughly 6,400 clones; under 85% of them were found once. The ten biggest clones cover around 16% of the sample. The sample in question was unsorted PBMCs, obtained 0.5 years before starting antiretroviral therapy. These receptors all stem from a man aged 40-55 years with HIV.

The rearrangement joins TRBV5-4 to TRBJ1-1; 7 positions match TRBD1. Germline assignment: CDR1 SGHNT and CDR2 YYREEE (reference sequence). The CDR3 has 15 residues. V was pared by 4 bases and J by 10 bases, with 16 bases of the junction left unmatched. CDR3 DNA sequence: TGTGCCAGCAGCGGGCCGGGACAGAGATTTCTATTAGCTTTCTTT. As protein: CASSGPGQRFLLAFF.

The chain carries TRBV27 and TRBJ2-7; 8 nucleotides match TRBD1. After removal of 6 bases from V and 6 bases from J, the junction contained 7 bases not matched to a gene. The length of the CDR3 is 13 residues. Per the germline V gene, CDR1 is MNHEY and CDR2 is SMNVEV (reference sequence). The CDR3 DNA reads TGTGCCAGCAGGCTGCCAGGGGGCAGCGAGCAGTACTTC. Protein sequence: CASRLPGGSEQYF.

The rearrangement uses TRBV27 and TRBJ2-5; D is perhaps TRBD2 (5 bases). V lost 3 bases, J lost 1 base, and 6 bases lay in between. The CDR3 has 13 residues. Germline V CDR1 and CDR2: MNHEY, SMNVEV (reference sequence). In DNA form, the CDR3 reads TGTGCCAGCAGTTTGCGGGTCCAAGAGACCCAGTACTTC. Encoded protein: CASSLRVQETQYF.

V gene TRBV5-5 combines with J gene TRBJ2-7; D possibly matches TRBD1 or TRBD2 (5 bases each). The V and J ends lost 3 bases and 0 bases respectively, with 16 bases between them. Germline V gene sequence: CDR1 SGHKS, CDR2 YYEKEE (reference sequence). This CDR3 has 16 amino acids. Here the CDR3 reads CASSSSTGTSSYEQYF. The CDR3 region has the DNA TGTGCCAGCAGCTCTAGTACCGGGACCTCCTCCTACGAGCAGTACTTC.

The rearrangement uses TRBV4-3 and TRBJ1-2, with a possible D match to TRBD1 (5 bases). The CDR3 length is 13 residues. V lost 1 base and J 8 bases, leaving 11 bases between the germline ends. The germline V gene has CDR1 LGHNA and CDR2 YSLEER. CDR3 in amino acids: CASSQGGYGGYTF. CDR3 DNA sequence: TGCGCCAGCAGCCAAGGGGGGTACGGAGGCTACACCTTC.

This chain links TRBV29-1 with TRBJ2-7; possibly TRBD2 for D (7 bases). The length of the CDR3 is 14 residues. Germline CDR1 is SQVTM and CDR2 is ANQGSEA. V was clipped by 1 base and J by 0 bases, with 10 bases between them. The CDR3 nucleotides read TGCAGCGTTGAAGCAGGGGAGGGCTCCTACGAGCAGTACTTC. This sequence encodes CSVEAGEGSYEQYF.

V usage is TRBV6-1 and J usage is TRBJ1-2; 8 nucleotides line up with TRBD1. CDR1 and CDR2 from the germline V gene are MNHNS and SASEGT. CDR3 length equals 14 residues. The V segment lost 4 bases and the J segment 2 bases; nucleotides outside the gene matches: 3. The CDR3 is CASSANRGNYGYTF. Written as DNA, the CDR3 is TGTGCCAGCAGTGCCAACAGGGGGAACTATGGCTACACCTTC.

The chain joins TRBV6-1 to TRBJ1-2; D unresolved. V was pared by 2 bases and J by 4 bases, with 8 bases between. The CDR3 loop spans 13 amino acids. CDR1 MNHNS and CDR2 SASEGT come from the germline V gene. As DNA, the CDR3 is TGTGCCAGCAGTGAAAGGGCAGCCTATGGCTACACCTTC. This encodes CASSERAAYGYTF.

The rearrangement joins TRBV28 to TRBJ2-7; the match to TRBD1 covers 7 bases. Trimming took 2 bases from V and 2 from J; bases not matched to a gene: 3. Germline CDR1 and CDR2: MDHEN and SYDVKM. The length of the CDR3 is 14 residues. CDR3 residues: CASSLRGQTYEQYF. The CDR3 DNA reads TGTGCCAGCAGTTTAAGGGGACAGACCTACGAGCAGTACTTC. The full variable domain, in which reference TRBV28 and TRBJ2-7 provide the parts outside the CDR3, is DVKVTQSSRYLVKRTGEKVFLECVQDMDHENMFWYRQDPGLGLRLIYFSYDVKMKEKGDIPEGYSVSREKKERFSLILESASTNQTSMYLCASSLRGQTYEQYFGPGTRLTVT.

The chain employs TRBV7-9 and TRBJ2-1, with TRBD1 as a possible D gene (6 bases). Trimming removed 5 bases from V and 0 bases from J, with 17 bases in between. This CDR3 is built from 17 residues. Per the germline V gene, CDR1 is SEHNR and CDR2 is FQNEAQ (reference sequence). The CDR3 spells CASSLKQGIGSYNEQFF. The CDR3 DNA sequence: TGTGCCAGCAGCCTAAAGCAGGGGATTGGCTCCTACAATGAGCAGTTCTTC.

The chain joins TRBV27 to TRBJ2-7; D remains unclear. The CDR3 has 15 amino acids. Per the germline V gene, CDR1 is MNHEY and CDR2 is SMNVEV (reference sequence). V lost 5 bases and J lost 2, with 16 bases in between. CDR3 protein: CASSPSGPDPYEQYF. The CDR3 DNA reads as TGTGCCAGCAGTCCCTCGGGCCCGGACCCCTACGAGCAGTACTTC.

The rearrangement joins TRBV9 to TRBJ2-7; 8 bases are a match to TRBD1. In germline, CDR1 is SGDLS, CDR2 YYNGEE. The V and J ends lost 3 bases and 3 bases, in that order; junction bases with no gene match: 8. The CDR3 runs 15 residues. The CDR3 DNA reads TGTGCCAGCAGCGCTGACAGGGGACCCTTCTACGAGCAGTACTTC. It yields the protein CASSADRGPFYEQYF.

This clone is categorized as medium-sized (0.01 to 0.1%). Other nucleotide sequences from this sample produce the same CDR3. For the CDR3, the DNA is TGTGCCAGCAGCCCCGGGGGAAATGAGCAGTTCTTC. Translated, it gives CASSPGGNEQFF. This chain links TRBV5-5 with TRBJ2-1; TRBD2 might be the D (6 bases). CDR3 length: 12 residues. Looked up from germline, CDR1 is SGHKS and CDR2 is YYEKEE (reference sequence). Trimming left V 4 bases short and J 7 bases short, with 9 bases between.

The CDR3 here is CASSFAGYQPQHF. The CDR3 coding sequence is TGTGCCAGTAGCTTTGCGGGGTATCAGCCCCAGCATTTT. The chain carries TRBV19 and TRBJ1-5; D ambiguous. V shed 6 bases and J shed 5 bases, with 11 bases lying between them. The CDR3 has 13 amino acids. Looked up from germline, CDR1 is LNHDA and CDR2 is SQIVND (reference sequence).

The rearrangement joins TRBV28 to TRBJ2-4; no definite D call. The CDR3 is 13 residues long. V was cut by 6 bases and J by 7 bases, with 13 bases left in between. The germline V gene has CDR1 MDHEN and CDR2 SYDVKM. The CDR3 nucleotides are TGTGCCAGCAGGCACGACGGTGGGAACATTCAGTACTTC. This sequence encodes CASRHDGGNIQYF.

The chain couples TRBV29-1 to TRBJ2-2; 12 bases are a match to TRBD1. This CDR3 comprises 15 residues. CDR1 and CDR2 (germline): SQVTM, ANQGSEA. The junction had 7 bases not matched to a gene; V was cut back by 6 bases and J by 5 bases. This CDR3 is CSVVRDRGLTGELFF. CDR3 bases: TGCAGCGTAGTCCGGGACAGGGGGCTAACCGGGGAGCTGTTTTTT.

This clone showed up just a few times. The DNA of the CDR3 is TGCGCCAGCAGCCAAGATGTAACAGGGTCTATCCCACGGACTGAAGCTTTCTTT. Translating it yields CASSQDVTGSIPRTEAFF. This chain uses TRBV4-1 with TRBJ1-1, with D possibly matching TRBD1 (6 bases). There are 18 residues in the CDR3. The germline gives CDR1 MGHRA, CDR2 YSYEKL. V was cut by 0 bases and J by 5 bases, with 22 bases left in between.

V gene TRBV10-2 combines with J gene TRBJ1-2, with D hard to call. Trimming stripped 7 bases from V and 2 bases from J, with 11 bases between. The length of the CDR3 is 13 residues. CDR1 WSHSY and CDR2 SAAADI come from the germline V gene. The CDR3 loop is CASTGAANYGYTF. In DNA, the CDR3 is TGCGCCAGCACGGGAGCGGCGAACTATGGCTACACCTTC.

The rearrangement links TRBV29-1 to TRBJ1-2, with TRBD1 matching over 7 bases. Looked up from germline, CDR1 is SQVTM and CDR2 is ANQGSEA. The CDR3 runs to 18 residues. J gave up 8 bases and V 3 bases, and 24 bases lay outside the gene matches. CDR3 amino acids: CSVDSGTDPASRSWGYTF. Written as DNA, the CDR3 is TGCAGCGTTGATTCCGGGACAGATCCCGCTAGCCGCTCGTGGGGCTACACCTTC.

The V and J genes are TRBV7-5 and TRBJ2-7; the table calls TRBD2, which could not be checked here. TRBV7-5 is marked as a pseudogene. There are 13 residues in the CDR3. The CDR3 is CASSLAAGSEQYF. For the CDR3, the DNA is TGTGCCAGCAGCTTAGCGGCCGGGAGTGAGCAGTACTTC.

The chain joins TRBV18 to TRBJ1-5; possibly TRBD1 for D (6 bases). The CDR3 sequence is 15 residues long. Trimming removed 2 bases from V and 2 bases from J, with 10 bases in between. CDR1 KGHSH and CDR2 LQKENI come from the germline V gene. The CDR3 reads CASSPAGAGNQPQHF. CDR3 coding DNA: TGTGCCAGCTCACCAGCGGGGGCAGGCAATCAGCCCCAGCATTTT.